This T cell receptor beta chain was profiled in a study of shared clonotypes between healthy human individuals. Healthy HIV-negative adults with no recent acute infections or vaccinations were recruited as donors. The unsorted samples took 90 million or so PBMCs to get genomic DNA. There are 13 residues in the CDR3. For each subset, genomic DNA was distributed in equal portions over several immunoSEQ plates. Scientists sequenced DNA from unsorted PBMC on ten immunoSEQ deep assay plates. Sequenced by immunoSEQ multiplex PCR; TCRdb stores in-frame clones only, minus some. The top ten hold more than 10% of the sample, which has approximately 440,000 clones, approximately 77% seen once.

The chain combines TRBV21-1 with TRBJ1-4; TRBD1, the D gene given by the table, was not confirmed from the DNA. TRBV21-1 has pseudogene status. The receptor was isolated from a woman between 40 and 55 years old in good health. Some clones in this sample may be carry-over from other donors' samples. The sequenced sample consisted of PBMCs. Here the CDR3 reads CASRGQGVEKLFF. For the CDR3, the DNA is TGTGCCAGCCGGGGACAGGGCGTTGAAAAACTGTTTTTT.